The 9 T cell receptor beta chains presented below share a single source sample, sequenced in a study of glioma-infiltrating T cells after dendritic cell vaccination. Clones were sequenced by immunoSEQ multiplex PCR, and TCRdb holds only the in-frame ones, with some missing. This repertoire shows about 92,000 clones, approximately 84% found once; its top ten account for around 16%. Sequencing was performed on blood, taken before dendritic cell vaccination. The receptors here all came from a human donor with glioblastoma.

This chain connects TRBV29-1 to TRBJ2-2, with a tentative D call TRBD2 (5 bases). The germline V gene encodes CDR1 SQVTM and CDR2 ANQGSEA. The CDR3 loop spans 15 amino acids. Trimming took 4 bases from V and 4 from J, leaving 16 bases between them. The CDR3 DNA sequence: TGCAGCGTTGTTGGGCCATCTAGCTCCACCGGGGAGCTGTTTTTT. It codes for CSVVGPSSSTGELFF.

This chain joins TRBV27 and TRBJ2-7; 11 nucleotides agree with TRBD2. The CDR3 extends over 15 amino acids. CDR1 is MNHEY, CDR2 SMNVEV, per germline (reference sequence). J was trimmed by 0 bases and V by 5 bases; bases with no gene match: 3. DNA of the CDR3: TGTGCCAGCAGTCGGGGACTAGCGGCCTCCTACGAGCAGTACTTC. It encodes CASSRGLAASYEQYF.

The rearrangement joins TRBV9 to TRBJ1-2; D not certain. Trimming took off 3 bases at V and 2 bases at J, with 8 bases between the two ends. The CDR3 consists of 13 residues. The germline gives CDR1 SGDLS, CDR2 YYNGEE. The CDR3 DNA reads TGTGCCAGCAGCGCCCAAGCAAACTATGGCTACACCTTC. Translating it yields CASSAQANYGYTF.

This sequence joins TRBV28 and TRBJ2-6; no reliable D call. The germline CDR1 and CDR2 sequences are MDHEN and SYDVKM. The germline V and J ends were trimmed by 7 bases and 4 bases, with 11 bases remaining between them. The CDR3 consists of 14 residues. In DNA form, the CDR3 reads TGTGCCAGCACTCTAAATTCCGGGGCCAACGTCCTGACTTTC. Its translation is CASTLNSGANVLTF.

This clone was recorded only once. The J gene is TRBJ2-5, the V gene TRBV20-1, with D possibly matching TRBD2 (6 bases). Germline CDR1 reads DFQATT; CDR2 reads SNEGSKA (reference sequence). Between the trimmed V and J ends, which lost 7 bases and 5 bases, there was a span of 11 bases. This CDR3 region has 11 residues. CDR3 in DNA: TGCAGTGTCCTAGCGCAGGAGACCCAGTACTTC. Amino acids: CSVLAQETQYF.

Of note for this clone: Other DNA sequences in this specimen translate into the identical CDR3. The chain combines TRBV30 with TRBJ2-7, with D possibly being TRBD2 (7 bases). CDR1 is GTSNPN and CDR2 is SVGIG in the germline V gene (reference sequence). The CDR3 loop spans 15 amino acids. Between the trimmed V and J ends, which lost 3 bases and 5 bases, there was a span of 20 bases. The CDR3 bases are TGTGCCTGGAGCGGTACCGGGGGGCATGGGAACGAGCAGTACTTC. Translating it yields CAWSGTGGHGNEQYF. The full variable domain, completed using reference TRBV30 and TRBJ2-7, is SQTIHQWPATLVQPVGSPLSLECTVEGTSNPNLYWYRQAAGRGLQLLFYSVGIGQISSEVPQNLSASRPQDRQFILSSKKLLLSDSGFYLCAWSGTGGHGNEQYFGPGTRLTVT.

The V gene is TRBV7-2, the J gene TRBJ2-3; D might be TRBD1 (6 bases). The CDR3 has 15 residues. CDR1 and CDR2 (germline): SGHTA, FQGNSA. V was clipped by 7 bases and J by 2 bases, with 16 bases between them. CDR3 sequence (DNA): TGTGCCAGCACCCGAGGGGGTCCGTACACAGATACGCAGTATTTT. It translates to CASTRGGPYTDTQYF.

The V and J genes are TRBV5-4 and TRBJ2-1, with TRBD2 identical over 7 bases. CDR1 is SGHNT and CDR2 is YYREEE in the germline V gene (reference sequence). The CDR3 is 14 amino acids. V gave up 4 bases and J gave up 9 bases; unmatched junction bases: 10. As DNA, the CDR3 is TGTGCCAGCAGCCCTCTAGCGGTGGGGGGTGAGCAGTTCTTC. It is translated as CASSPLAVGGEQFF.

V usage is TRBV5-6 and J usage is TRBJ2-1; D possibly corresponds to TRBD1 (6 bases). Per the germline V gene, CDR1 is SGHDT and CDR2 is YYEEEE. Between the trimmed V and J ends, which lost 4 bases and 10 bases, there was a span of 12 bases. CDR3 length equals 12 residues. The CDR3 DNA reads TGTGCCAGCAGCAAACAGGGCCGGGAGCAGTTCTTC. This gives the protein CASSKQGREQFF.